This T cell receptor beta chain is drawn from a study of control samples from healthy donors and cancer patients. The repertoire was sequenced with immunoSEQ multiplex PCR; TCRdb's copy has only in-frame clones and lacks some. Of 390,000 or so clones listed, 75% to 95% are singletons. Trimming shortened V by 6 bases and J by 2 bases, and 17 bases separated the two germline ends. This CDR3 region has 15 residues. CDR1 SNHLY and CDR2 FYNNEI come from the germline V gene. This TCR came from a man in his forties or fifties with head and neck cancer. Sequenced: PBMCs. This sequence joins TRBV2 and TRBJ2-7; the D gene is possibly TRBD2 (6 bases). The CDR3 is CASRGGEGRTYEQYF. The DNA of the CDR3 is TGTGCCAGCAGAGGTGGTGAGGGGAGGACCTACGAGCAGTACTTC.